The T cell receptor (beta chain) described here comes from a study of response to subunit inactivated influenza vaccine. Study outcomes and limitations: Authors suggested few new T cells are recruited by each seasonal influenza vaccination.

Worth noting for this clonotype: As yet, its antigen is unknown.

TCRdb reprocessed the RT-PCR reads via MiXCR and lists one record per CDR3 protein. The sample contains about 500,000 distinct CDR3 sequences, 10% to 15% of which appear only once. V was pared by 4 bases and J by 0 bases, with 16 bases between. Germline V lookup: CDR1 KGHSH, CDR2 LQKENI. The CDR3 has 18 residues. The rearrangement uses TRBV18 and TRBJ2-6; D could derive from TRBD1 or TRBD2 (5 bases each). The TCR sequence derives from a man in his forties or fifties who received an inactivated influenza vaccine. Specimen: PBMCs from blood, collected about 40 days after vaccination. CDR3 in amino acids: CASSLRTGGFSGANVLTF. The CDR3 DNA sequence: TGTGCCAGCTCACTCCGAACAGGCGGGTTCTCTGGGGCCAACGTCCTGACTTTC.